The following is a T cell receptor beta chain sequence with its context. CDR1 and CDR2 from the germline V gene are SGHRS and YFSETQ. The CDR3 runs 15 residues. The V gene end was trimmed by 4 bases and the J gene end by 6 bases; junction bases not matched to a gene: 8. Documented time point: blood 2 weeks post-SBRT. Specified treatment: 15 Gy SBRT to primary tumor, nephrectomy 4 weeks later. Using immunoSEQ multiplex PCR, the repertoire was profiled, and TCRdb retains in-frame clones only, with some absent. This table holds approximately 75,000 clones, about 80% found once. This entry is derived from a study of radiation and T cells in renal cell carcinoma.

Material: blood, obtained from a patient whose treatment included radiotherapy and nephrectomy. This clonotype was obtained from a man in his 60s with renal cell carcinoma. The gene calls are TRBV5-1 and TRBJ2-2; 8 nucleotides line up with TRBD2. CDR3 protein: CASSPGSGKSGELFF. DNA of the CDR3: TGCGCCAGCAGCCCGGGTAGCGGGAAATCCGGGGAGCTGTTTTTT.